This T cell receptor (beta chain) comes out of a study of radiation and T cells in renal cell carcinoma. Across the study: Nephrectomy followed 15 Gy stereotactic body radiation by 4 weeks. General study results and limits: Top tumor clonotypes rose in blood 2 weeks post-radiation, then contracted. Baseline intratumoral clonotype presence is unknown without pretreatment biopsies.

As regards this clone: Its antigen is not known.

Using immunoSEQ multiplex PCR, the repertoire was profiled, and TCRdb retains in-frame clones only, with some absent. The sample comprises about 50,000 clones, roughly 80% of which are singletons, and roughly 30% rests with the top ten. The trim removed 0 bases at V and 9 bases at J, leaving 11 bases unmatched. Germline CDR1 reads LGHNA; CDR2 reads YNFKEQ. The CDR3 is made up of 17 amino acids. Time point reported: baseline pretreatment blood. Indicated treatment: 15 Gy SBRT to primary tumor, nephrectomy 4 weeks later. The tumor was a clear cell renal cell carcinoma. This TCR was recovered from a woman aged 70-85 years with renal cell carcinoma. The source material was blood, sampled from a patient whose treatment included radiotherapy and nephrectomy. The chain carries TRBV4-2 and TRBJ2-1, with TRBD2 matching 10 bases. CDR3 DNA sequence: TGTGCCAGCAGCCAAGAAATACGCCTAGCGGGAGAATCTGAGCAGTTCTTC. Translating gives CASSQEIRLAGESEQFF.